These 32 T cell receptor beta chains originate from one sample sequenced in a study of blood T cells in healthy people across ages. PCR was performed a second time for roughly 7 to 12 cycles using a sample-barcoded 5' primer and a J-beta primer mix. MiXCR, run by TCRdb on the 5' RACE reads, gives a single entry per CDR3 protein. The sample shows hundreds of thousands of distinct CDR3 sequences, about 50% of them seen only once. Sequenced: blood. These receptors originate from a woman over 75 in good health.

This clonotype appeared many times. The V gene is TRBV6-6, the J gene TRBJ1-6, with 9 bases that match TRBD1. The CDR3 runs 15 residues. V shed 7 bases and J 5 bases; nucleotides not matched to a gene: 6. The germline CDR1 and CDR2 sequences are MNHNY and SVGAGI (reference sequence). CDR3 in DNA: TGTGCCAGCAATATCGACAGGGGGAATAATTCACCCCTCCACTTT. Its translation is CASNIDRGNNSPLHF.

This sequence joins TRBV29-1 and TRBJ2-1, with a tentative D call TRBD1 (6 bases). Trimming left V 5 bases short and J 13 bases short, with 12 bases between. The germline V gene has CDR1 SQVTM and CDR2 ANQGSEA. The CDR3 contains 10 residues. The CDR3 coding sequence is TGCAGCGTTTATGACGGGACACAGTTCTTC. Its translation is CSVYDGTQFF.

CDR3 in amino acids: CSAEDSAEQYF. The CDR3 coding sequence is TGCAGTGCCGAGGACAGTGCCGAGCAGTACTTC. The V and J genes are TRBV20-1 and TRBJ2-7, with a possible D match to TRBD1 (6 bases). This CDR3 has 11 amino acids. V was cut by 6 bases and J by 6 bases, with 12 bases left in between. Germline loops: CDR1 DFQATT, CDR2 SNEGSKA (reference sequence).

The chain has TRBV28 and TRBJ2-5, with no clear D. V lost 5 bases and J 0 bases, leaving 13 bases between the germline ends. The length of the CDR3 is 15 residues. The germline CDR1 and CDR2 sequences are MDHEN and SYDVKM. The CDR3: CASSLDLEHQETQYF. CDR3 nucleotide sequence: TGTGCCAGCAGTCTAGACCTGGAACACCAAGAGACCCAGTACTTC.

This chain connects TRBV10-3 to TRBJ2-7; TRBD1 matches 7 bases. The CDR3 length is 12 residues. With 8 bases clipped from V and 0 bases from J, the junction kept 1 base outside the gene matches. Germline CDR1 is ENHRY and CDR2 is SYGVKD. CDR3 sequence (DNA): TGTGCCATCCGACAGGGCTCCTACGAGCAGTACTTC. Translation: CAIRQGSYEQYF.

The gene calls are TRBV20-1 and TRBJ2-7; D gene uncertain. CDR1 and CDR2 from the germline V gene are DFQATT and SNEGSKA (reference sequence). V was shortened by 8 bases and J by 12 bases, with 23 bases between the two germline ends. The length of the CDR3 is 12 residues. The CDR3: CSTRKVQETRYF. CDR3 bases: TGCAGTACCAGAAAAGTCCAGGAGACCCGGTACTTC.

This chain uses TRBV6-4 with TRBJ2-3, with TRBD1 matching over 12 bases. Trimming removed 4 bases from V and 4 bases from J; junction bases left unmatched: 3. Germline CDR1 reads MRHNA; CDR2 reads SNTAGT. This CDR3 has 15 residues. The CDR3 loop reads CASSAGTGGPDTQYF. The CDR3, as DNA: TGTGCCAGCAGTGCAGGGACAGGGGGCCCAGATACGCAGTATTTT.

This clonotype was detected many times. The chain combines TRBV28 with TRBJ2-7; the D is unclear. This CDR3 is 13 amino acids long. Per germline, CDR1 MDHEN and CDR2 SYDVKM. V lost 7 bases and J 3 bases, leaving 13 bases between the germline ends. Here the CDR3 reads CASINLGLYEQYF. Here the CDR3 DNA reads TGTGCCAGCATCAACCTGGGCCTCTACGAGCAGTACTTC. Complete variable domain (other parts from reference TRBV28 and TRBJ2-7): DVKVTQSSRYLVKRTGEKVFLECVQDMDHENMFWYRQDPGLGLRLIYFSYDVKMKEKGDIPEGYSVSREKKERFSLILESASTNQTSMYLCASINLGLYEQYFGPGTRLTVT.

The V and J genes are TRBV12-3 or TRBV12-4 and TRBJ1-2; D possibly corresponds to TRBD1 (6 bases). Trimming removed 5 bases from V and 7 bases from J, with 11 bases in between. This CDR3 comprises 12 residues. CDR3 loop: CASSGNRVGYTF. The CDR3 nucleotides read TGTGCCAGCAGTGGGAACAGGGTTGGCTACACCTTC.

This clonotype has at least ten counts. The chain combines TRBV27 with TRBJ2-1, with TRBD1 matching 12 bases. This CDR3 spans 17 amino acids. After removal of 3 bases from V and 6 bases from J, the junction contained 9 bases not matched to a gene. Germline values: CDR1 MNHEY, CDR2 SMNVEV (reference sequence). CDR3 nucleotide sequence: TGTGCCAGCAGTTTGAGAGGGACAGGGGGCGCGGTCAATGAGCAGTTCTTC. Translated, it gives CASSLRGTGGAVNEQFF.

This clonotype came up once. A much larger clone lies a single base off, so this may be a read error. V is TRBV20-1 and J is TRBJ2-7, with 9 bases identical to TRBD1. Germline V lookup: CDR1 DFQATT, CDR2 SNEGSKA (reference sequence). The CDR3 runs to 13 residues. V shed 8 bases and J 0 bases; nucleotides not matched to a gene: 5. CDR3 bases: TGCAGTACAGGGGGCCCTAGCTCCTACGAGCAGTACTTC. Translating gives CSTGGPSSYEQYF.

This clonotype was recorded many times. V and J are TRBV12-3 or TRBV12-4 and TRBJ2-4; D possibly corresponds to TRBD1 (5 bases). V lost 5 bases and J lost 0, with 17 bases in between. The CDR3 contains 17 residues. The CDR3 DNA reads as TGTGCCAGCAGTACCCCACGGACAAGTCTAGCCAAAAACATTCAGTACTTC. It encodes CASSTPRTSLAKNIQYF.

This rearrangement joins TRBV7-2 to TRBJ2-4; D possibly corresponds to TRBD2 (6 bases). Judging by the DNA end, TRBJ2-7 fits better; the J call may be wrong. CDR1 is SGHTA, CDR2 FQGNSA, per germline. This CDR3 comprises 15 residues. The CDR3 here is CASSLESGGYYEQYF. The CDR3 DNA is TGTGCCAGCAGCTTAGAATCCGGGGGATACTACGAGCAGTACTTC.

The CDR3 protein is CASSEAGTSGSYEQYF. CDR3 DNA: TGCGCCAGCAGTGAGGCCGGGACTAGCGGCTCCTACGAGCAGTACTTC. V gene TRBV10-2 combines with J gene TRBJ2-7; TRBD2 aligns across 11 bases. Germline V gene data show CDR1 as WSHSY and CDR2 as SAAADI. This CDR3 has 16 residues. V lost 2 bases and J lost 0; bases outside the gene matches: 3.

This clonotype has ten or more counts. V usage is TRBV5-1 and J usage is TRBJ2-1; D gene unclear. V lost 0 bases to trimming and J lost 4 bases, with 5 bases between them. Germline lookup yields CDR1 SGHRS and CDR2 YFSETQ. The CDR3 length is 13 residues. The CDR3 region has the DNA TGCGCCAGCAGCTTGGAGACTTACAATGAGCAGTTCTTC. Amino acid sequence: CASSLETYNEQFF. Full variable domain (remainder filled in from reference TRBV5-1 and TRBJ2-1): KAGVTQTPRYLIKTRGQQVTLSCSPISGHRSVSWYQQTPGQGLQFLFEYFSETQRNKGNFPGRFSGRQFSNSRSEMNVSTLELGDSALYLCASSLETYNEQFFGPGTRLTVL.

The genes are TRBV7-2 and TRBJ2-4, with D uncertain. The end of the DNA aligns better with TRBJ2-7, so the J call may be wrong. The CDR3 runs to 12 residues. Germline CDR1 reads SGHTA; CDR2 reads FQGNSA. The CDR3 DNA reads as TGTGCCAGCAGCTTAGTTAATAACGAGCAGTACTTC. It is translated as CASSLVNNEQYF.

The rearrangement joins TRBV20-1 to TRBJ2-3; D remains unclear. The V and J ends lost 3 bases and 1 base respectively, with 14 bases between them. The CDR3 contains 15 residues. The germline CDR1 and CDR2 sequences are DFQATT and SNEGSKA (reference sequence). CDR3 residues: CSARGTPDGTDTQYF. The CDR3 bases are TGCAGTGCTAGGGGCACCCCGGACGGCACAGATACGCAGTATTTT.

The table lists this clonotype with a count of one. A single base separates this from a much larger clone, so it may be a read error. The CDR3 DNA reads as TGTGCCAGCAGCCAGCGGACTAGCGGGAGAAGGGAGACCCAGTTCTTC. It encodes CASSQRTSGRRETQFF. This chain connects TRBV3-1 to TRBJ2-1; 13 nucleotides line up with TRBD2. Germline V gene lookup returns CDR1 LGHDT and CDR2 YNNKEL (reference sequence). The CDR3 sequence is 16 residues long. V shed 3 bases, J shed 13 bases, and the junction held 12 bases outside the gene matches.

A word on this clonotype: This sequence may be a read error, since a much larger clone differs from it by one base. The chain links TRBV3-1 to TRBJ2-3, with D unresolved. Germline CDR1 reads LGHDT; CDR2 reads YNNKEL (reference sequence). The CDR3 is 15 amino acids. Written as DNA, the CDR3 is TGTGCCAGCAGCCAGCGACGATTCGTGGTAGATGCGCAGTATTTT. This gives the protein CASSQRRFVVDAQYF.

The chain has TRBV5-1 and TRBJ1-2, with 11 nucleotides matching TRBD1. The CDR3 spans 15 residues. V trimming: 4 bases; J trimming: 4 bases; junction bases outside the gene matches: 6. Per the germline V gene, CDR1 is SGHRS and CDR2 is YFSETQ. The CDR3 reads CASSPRTGGAYGYTF. The CDR3 DNA is TGCGCCAGCAGCCCGAGGACAGGGGGCGCCTATGGCTACACCTTC.

This clonotype occurred a few times. The chain is built from TRBV12-3 or TRBV12-4 and TRBJ2-1, with unresolved D. The CDR3 sequence is 11 residues long. The V and J ends lost 4 bases and 14 bases respectively, with 12 bases between them. The CDR3 DNA reads TGTGCCAGCAGTTCCGGGCCCAAGGAGTTCTTC. It yields the protein CASSSGPKEFF.

This clonotype was recorded a few times. A much larger clone lies one base from this, so it may be a read error. The chain carries TRBV5-1 and TRBJ2-5; D is possibly TRBD2 (6 bases). The end of the DNA fits TRBJ2-7 better, so the J call may be wrong. The CDR3 consists of 14 residues. Germline V CDR1 and CDR2: SGHRS, YFSETQ. The CDR3 loop is CTSSGLLTAYEQYF. The CDR3 DNA is TGCACCAGCAGCGGGCTCCTCACGGCCTACGAGCAGTACTTC.

V and J are TRBV28 and TRBJ1-1; D gene ambiguous. Germline V gene sequence: CDR1 MDHEN, CDR2 SYDVKM. V lost 1 base to trimming and J lost 8 bases, with 8 bases between them. This CDR3 has 12 residues. The CDR3 region has the DNA TGTGCCAGCAGTTTATCGGGGTTCGAAGCTTTCTTT. Residues: CASSLSGFEAFF.

The J gene is TRBJ2-1, the V gene TRBV15; the D gene is possibly TRBD1 (6 bases). V lost 4 bases to trimming and J lost 10 bases, with 14 bases between them. Germline V lookup: CDR1 LNHNV, CDR2 YYDKDF (reference sequence). The CDR3 has 13 residues. The CDR3 here is CATSTNTGREQFF. The DNA for the CDR3 is TGTGCCACCAGCACAAACACAGGGCGAGAGCAGTTCTTC.

This clonotype was found a few times. The J gene is TRBJ1-2, the V gene TRBV20-1; TRBD1 matches at 7 bases. V dropped 3 bases and J dropped 6; count of bases not matched to a gene: 13. CDR3 length: 15 amino acids. Germline V gene lookup returns CDR1 DFQATT and CDR2 SNEGSKA (reference sequence). DNA for the CDR3: TGCAGTGCTAGTAGGCCCAACCCAGGGGGGGATGGCTACACCTTC. Residues: CSASRPNPGGDGYTF.

The CDR3 DNA sequence: TGTGCCATCAGTGTTCCCCCCGGGGGCTGGAGGCACGGCACAGATACGCAGTATTTT. Protein product: CAISVPPGGWRHGTDTQYF. The chain uses TRBV10-3 and TRBJ2-3, with D perhaps TRBD1 or TRBD2 (6 bases each). Germline V gene sequence: CDR1 ENHRY, CDR2 SYGVKD. This CDR3 contains 19 residues. Between the trimmed V and J ends, which lost 4 bases and 1 base, there was a span of 24 bases.

This clonotype was detected many times. V is TRBV29-1 and J is TRBJ2-5; D assignment may be TRBD1 or TRBD2 (5 bases each). V was cut by 7 bases and J by 1 base, with 16 bases left in between. Germline V CDR1 and CDR2: SQVTM, ANQGSEA. The CDR3 consists of 14 residues. CDR3 DNA: TGCAGCGCCCCTGGGACCCTACCCCAAGAGACCCAGTACTTC. Amino acid sequence: CSAPGTLPQETQYF.

This clonotype has more than one count but fewer than ten. The chain couples TRBV5-1 to TRBJ2-2, with a possible D match to TRBD2 (5 bases). With 0 bases removed from V and 2 bases from J, the gap between germline ends came to 8 bases. Germline V gene data show CDR1 as SGHRS and CDR2 as YFSETQ. The CDR3 runs 15 residues. CDR3 coding DNA: TGCGCCAGCAGCTTGGGAGGGATTAACACCGGGGAGCTGTTTTTT. Its translation: CASSLGGINTGELFF.

Regarding this clonotype: A clone one base away is much larger, so this may be a read error. The chain uses TRBV2 and TRBJ2-7; D might be TRBD2 (5 bases). CDR1 SNHLY and CDR2 FYNNEI come from the germline V gene. The CDR3 extends over 11 amino acids. Trimming removed 8 bases at V and 12 bases at J, with 17 bases between. The DNA for the CDR3 is TGTGCCAGCGGGAGATTTGAGACCCGGTACTTC. Protein sequence: CASGRFETRYF.

The chain couples TRBV5-1 to TRBJ1-1, with D maybe TRBD1 (6 bases). Germline loops: CDR1 SGHRS, CDR2 YFSETQ. The germline V and J ends were trimmed by 9 bases and 2 bases, with 14 bases remaining between them. This CDR3 is 13 amino acids long. Here the CDR3 DNA reads TGCGCCACCAAGACAGGTTCTAACACTGAAGCTTTCTTT. It encodes CATKTGSNTEAFF.

The rearrangement joins TRBV6-6 to TRBJ2-7, with D perhaps matching TRBD2 (5 bases). Deletions cut 2 bases from V and 2 bases from J, with 13 bases between. Looked up from germline, CDR1 is MNHNY and CDR2 is SVGAGI (reference sequence). The length of the CDR3 is 15 residues. The CDR3 protein is CASSYHQTGTYEQYF. CDR3 sequence (DNA): TGTGCCAGCAGTTACCACCAAACCGGGACCTACGAGCAGTACTTC.

This clonotype came up many times. The genes are TRBV19 and TRBJ2-1, with D tentatively TRBD1 or TRBD2 (5 bases each). The germline gives CDR1 LNHDA, CDR2 SQIVND (reference sequence). Trimming removed 4 bases at V and 8 bases at J, with 18 bases between. The CDR3 runs 15 residues. The CDR3 protein is CASSTRDRFSDEQFF. For the CDR3, the DNA is TGTGCCAGTAGTACACGGGACCGTTTTTCGGATGAGCAGTTCTTC.